The 27 T cell receptor beta chains listed next were all sequenced from one sample in a study of CD8 T cells in Susac syndrome. RNA amounts of roughly 0.45 to 1 ug underwent reverse transcription with random hexamers. TCRdb independently ran MiXCR on the immunoSEQ multiplex PCR reads; one entry per CDR3 protein. The repertoire holds about 430,000 distinct CDR3 sequences, with 85% as singletons. Source material: CD8+ T cells from PBMCs. These receptors were collected from a human donor with multiple sclerosis.

The CDR3 DNA is TGCGCCAGCAGGGTGATAACAGGGGGAAGAGGCTACACCTTC. It yields the protein CASRVITGGRGYTF. The V and J genes are TRBV4-1 and TRBJ1-2; 8 bases are shared with TRBD1. Per germline, CDR1 MGHRA and CDR2 YSYEKL. The CDR3 contains 14 residues. J gave up 8 bases and V 6 bases, and 11 bases lay outside the gene matches.

This rearrangement joins TRBV29-1 to TRBJ2-2, with D maybe TRBD1 (6 bases). The CDR3 is made up of 13 amino acids. The germline gives CDR1 SQVTM, CDR2 ANQGSEA. Trimming cost V 7 bases and J 4 bases, with 13 bases left between them. In DNA, the CDR3 is TGCAGCGCCCTCAGGGGCGCCACCGGGGAGCTGTTTTTT. The encoded protein is CSALRGATGELFF.

This clonotype appeared once. This sequence joins TRBV7-9 and TRBJ2-7; 7 nucleotides line up with TRBD1. Germline V lookup: CDR1 SEHNR, CDR2 FQNEAQ (reference sequence). This CDR3 spans 16 amino acids. V lost 5 bases, J lost 3 bases, and 13 bases stayed unmatched. The CDR3 region is CASSHNLGTASYEQYF. The CDR3 DNA reads TGTGCCAGCAGCCACAACCTTGGGACAGCTAGCTACGAGCAGTACTTC.

This clonotype has more than one count but fewer than ten. V and J are TRBV19 and TRBJ1-1, with 7 nucleotides matching TRBD1. Germline lookup yields CDR1 LNHDA and CDR2 SQIVND (reference sequence). V dropped 3 bases and J dropped 6; count of bases not matched to a gene: 4. The CDR3 length is 13 residues. The CDR3 spells CASSIAQGSEAFF. In DNA form, the CDR3 reads TGTGCCAGTAGTATCGCACAGGGGTCTGAAGCTTTCTTT.

V gene TRBV2 combines with J gene TRBJ1-1, with a weak D call TRBD1 (5 bases). The CDR3 sequence is 14 residues long. CDR1 is SNHLY, CDR2 FYNNEI, per germline. V dropped 2 bases and J dropped 1 base, with 8 bases sitting between them. CDR3 amino acids: CASSEWQGNTEAFF. CDR3 nucleotides: TGTGCCAGCAGTGAATGGCAGGGGAACACTGAAGCTTTCTTT. Full variable domain (outside the CDR3, taken from reference TRBV2 and TRBJ1-1): EPEVTQTPSHQVTQMGQEVILRCVPISNHLYFYWYRQILGQKVEFLVSFYNNEISEKSEIFDDQFSVERPDGSNFTLKIRSTKLEDSAMYFCASSEWQGNTEAFFGQGTRLTVV.

CDR3 bases: TGTGCCAGCAGCTTAGTAGGGTTCGAGGGACTCTCTGGAAACACCATATATTTT. This encodes CASSLVGFEGLSGNTIYF. This chain uses TRBV7-2 with TRBJ1-3, with D perhaps TRBD1 (5 bases). V lost 1 base and J 0 bases, leaving 16 bases between the germline ends. The CDR3 length is 18 residues. Germline V CDR1 and CDR2: SGHTA, FQGNSA. Combining the CDR3 with reference TRBV7-2 and TRBJ1-3 gives the whole variable domain GAGVSQSPSNKVTEKGKDVELRCDPISGHTALYWYRQSLGQGLEFLIYFQGNSAPDKSGLPSDRFSAERTGGSVSTLTIQRTQQEDSAVYLCASSLVGFEGLSGNTIYFGEGSWLTVV.

J is TRBJ1-4 and V is TRBV29-1; D unresolved. The CDR3 covers 10 residues. V lost 7 bases, J lost 4 bases, and 4 bases lay in between. CDR1 and CDR2 (germline): SQVTM, ANQGSEA. CDR3 bases: TGCAGCGCCCTTAATGAAAAACTGTTTTTT. It translates to CSALNEKLFF.

A note on this clonotype: A read error may be the cause here, since a much bigger clone is one base away. Given the absence of the conserved phenylalanine or tryptophan at the CDR3 end, a read error is likely. This chain connects TRBV7-8 to TRBJ2-7; the match to TRBD2 covers 11 bases. CDR3 length equals 15 residues. V dropped 1 base and J dropped 5; count of bases not matched to a gene: 4. Germline assignment: CDR1 SGHVS and CDR2 FQNEAQ. In DNA, the CDR3 is TGTGCCAGCAGCTTAGAGGGACTAGCGGCCCACGAGCAGTACCTC. This gives the protein CASSLEGLAAHEQYL.

This chain uses TRBV24-1 with TRBJ2-5; possibly TRBD1 for D (5 bases). The CDR3 length is 16 residues. Germline CDR1 and CDR2: KGHDR and SFDVKD. Trimming stripped 2 bases from V and 2 bases from J, with 14 bases between. DNA for the CDR3: TGTGCCACCAGTGATTCCAGGGTCTCTTCACAAGAGACCCAGTACTTC. Protein product: CATSDSRVSSQETQYF.

This clonotype was observed once. The gene calls are TRBV5-1 and TRBJ1-5; no reliable D call. Germline V gene lookup returns CDR1 SGHRS and CDR2 YFSETQ. Trimming removed 0 bases at V and 3 bases at J, with 10 bases between. CDR3 length equals 15 residues. The CDR3 is CASSLGPLDNQPQHF. The CDR3 DNA is TGCGCCAGCAGCTTGGGACCCCTCGACAATCAGCCCCAGCATTTT.

This clonotype was seen once. The chain uses TRBV6-1 and TRBJ1-4, with D unclear. Germline-derived CDR1 and CDR2 are MNHNS and SASEGT. CDR3 size: 17 residues. Trimming removed 7 bases at V and 6 bases at J, with 24 bases between. The CDR3 is CASTTLPRKEDDEKLFF. CDR3 coding DNA: TGTGCCAGCACCACCCTCCCCCGAAAGGAGGACGATGAAAAACTGTTTTTT.

The chain recombines TRBV19 with TRBJ2-3, with a tentative D call TRBD1 (6 bases). V lost 8 bases and J lost 1, with 22 bases in between. Germline CDR1 LNHDA, CDR2 SQIVND (reference sequence). This CDR3 region has 17 residues. In DNA, the CDR3 is TGTGCCAGTTGGGGACACCTAAGTCCAGATGGCACAGATACGCAGTATTTT. This sequence encodes CASWGHLSPDGTDTQYF.

This clonotype has more than one count but fewer than ten. This chain joins TRBV7-9 and TRBJ2-7; 9 bases are shared with TRBD1. The CDR3 length is 14 residues. Germline trimming cut 5 bases from V and 6 bases from J; bases unmatched to any gene: 8. Germline V gene data show CDR1 as SEHNR and CDR2 as FQNEAQ (reference sequence). The CDR3 reads CASSLGTGIREQYF. As DNA, the CDR3 is TGTGCCAGCAGCCTAGGGACAGGGATCCGCGAGCAGTACTTC.

The V call is TRBV30, the J call TRBJ2-2; 7 bases are shared with TRBD1. This CDR3 has 13 residues. V shed 5 bases, J shed 1 base, and the junction held 1 base outside the gene matches. Germline-derived CDR1 and CDR2 are GTSNPN and SVGIG (reference sequence). This CDR3 reads CAWGTVNTGELFF. The CDR3 bases are TGTGCCTGGGGGACAGTGAACACCGGGGAGCTGTTTTTT. Full variable domain (missing parts from reference TRBV30 and TRBJ2-2): SQTIHQWPATLVQPVGSPLSLECTVEGTSNPNLYWYRQAAGRGLQLLFYSVGIGQISSEVPQNLSASRPQDRQFILSSKKLLLSDSGFYLCAWGTVNTGELFFGEGSRLTVL.

The J gene is TRBJ2-3, the V gene TRBV5-1; 12 bases agree with TRBD2. CDR1 is SGHRS and CDR2 is YFSETQ in the germline V gene. Trimming at V came to 0 bases and at J to 4 bases, leaving 6 bases not matched to a gene. This CDR3 is 17 amino acids long. The CDR3 reads CASSLGLAGELADTQYF. The CDR3 DNA sequence: TGCGCCAGCAGCTTGGGACTAGCGGGAGAGCTCGCAGATACGCAGTATTTT.

CDR3 protein: CSVEFGGRANEQFF. CDR3 nucleotide sequence: TGCAGCGTTGAATTTGGCGGGAGGGCCAATGAGCAGTTCTTC. The V gene is TRBV29-1, the J gene TRBJ2-1; 9 positions match TRBD2. CDR3 size: 14 residues. Trimming at V came to 2 bases and at J to 6 bases, leaving 5 bases not matched to a gene. Germline V gives CDR1 SQVTM, CDR2 ANQGSEA.

The chain recombines TRBV29-1 with TRBJ2-1; possible D gene TRBD1, 6 bases. The germline V and J ends were trimmed by 0 bases and 10 bases, with 22 bases remaining between them. The CDR3 length is 16 residues. Germline V gene sequence: CDR1 SQVTM, CDR2 ANQGSEA. DNA of the CDR3: TGCAGCGTTGAAGAAGTCACAGGGTGGGACCAAGACGAGCAGTTCTTC. This sequence encodes CSVEEVTGWDQDEQFF.

V gene TRBV4-1 combines with J gene TRBJ2-7, with 9 bases matching TRBD1. J lost 3 bases, V lost 3 bases, and 3 bases had no gene match. The CDR3 is 14 amino acids. Germline CDR1 is MGHRA and CDR2 is YSYEKL. CDR3 sequence: CASSQGTGRYEQYF. In nucleotides, the CDR3 is TGCGCCAGCAGCCAGGGGACAGGGCGCTACGAGCAGTACTTC.

In DNA, the CDR3 is TGTGCCAGCAGTGAACCCTATGGATGGATGAACACTGAAGCTTTCTTT. Protein product: CASSEPYGWMNTEAFF. The chain carries TRBV6-1 and TRBJ1-1; D ambiguous. The V gene's germline CDR1 is MNHNS and CDR2 SASEGT. The CDR3 is 16 amino acids. Trimming pared 2 bases from V and 0 bases from J, leaving 13 bases between.

The chain combines TRBV12-3 or TRBV12-4 with TRBJ2-1, with TRBD2 as a possible D gene (7 bases). Trimming left V 6 bases short and J 5 bases short, with 17 bases between. This CDR3 region has 15 residues. The CDR3 reads CASSPGGGRNNEQFF. CDR3 DNA sequence: TGTGCCAGCAGCCCTGGGGGGGGGCGGAACAATGAGCAGTTCTTC.

The chain recombines TRBV20-1 with TRBJ1-2; maybe TRBD1 (6 bases). Trimming removed 3 bases from V and 4 bases from J, with 9 bases in between. CDR3 length: 12 residues. The germline CDR1 and CDR2 sequences are DFQATT and SNEGSKA (reference sequence). The CDR3, as DNA: TGCAGTGCTAGTCCAGGGGTCTATGGCTACACCTTC. Amino acid sequence: CSASPGVYGYTF.

The chain recombines TRBV4-1 with TRBJ1-2; tentatively, D is TRBD1 (6 bases). The germline CDR1 and CDR2 sequences are MGHRA and YSYEKL. With 2 bases removed from V and 3 bases from J, the gap between germline ends came to 22 bases. CDR3 length: 18 residues. In DNA, the CDR3 is TGCGCCAGCAGCCAAAATCCAGGGGTCCCCGACTGGGACTATGGCTACACCTTC. It codes for CASSQNPGVPDWDYGYTF.

The chain carries TRBV9 and TRBJ1-5; D remains unclear. The CDR3 is 15 amino acids. The germline V gene has CDR1 SGDLS and CDR2 YYNGEE. Trimming stripped 0 bases from V and 0 bases from J, with 7 bases between. The CDR3 bases are TGTGCCAGCAGCGTAGGGGGAAATAGCAATCAGCCCCAGCATTTT. This codes for CASSVGGNSNQPQHF.

This chain connects TRBV28 to TRBJ2-5, with TRBD2 identical over 12 bases. With V trimmed by 5 bases and J by 5 bases, 9 bases remained unmatched. The CDR3 is 16 residues long. Germline V gene lookup returns CDR1 MDHEN and CDR2 SYDVKM. CDR3 nucleotide sequence: TGTGCCAGCAGTCGGACTAGCGGGAACCACCCGGAGACCCAGTACTTC. The encoded protein is CASSRTSGNHPETQYF.

This chain joins TRBV5-4 and TRBJ2-7; perhaps TRBD1 as D (6 bases). Trimming took off 4 bases at V and 2 bases at J, with 16 bases between the two ends. CDR1 and CDR2 (germline): SGHNT, YYREEE (reference sequence). The CDR3 spans 15 residues. The chain's CDR3 is CASSPRTEGTYEQYF. In DNA form, the CDR3 reads TGTGCCAGCAGCCCCAGGACAGAGGGAACCTACGAGCAGTACTTC.

This clonotype has a single count. The chain carries TRBV19 and TRBJ2-1; possible D gene TRBD2, 5 bases. Germline V gene data show CDR1 as LNHDA and CDR2 as SQIVND (reference sequence). V lost 7 bases to trimming and J lost 0 bases, with 16 bases between them. This CDR3 has 16 residues. CDR3 sequence: CASTSSDKSSYNEQFF. The CDR3 coding sequence is TGTGCCAGTACGAGTAGCGACAAGAGCTCCTACAATGAGCAGTTCTTC.

The chain joins TRBV28 to TRBJ2-7; 9 bases are a match to TRBD1. This CDR3 comprises 15 residues. Trimming took 7 bases from V and 4 from J; bases not matched to a gene: 11. The V gene's germline CDR1 is MDHEN and CDR2 SYDVKM. This chain's CDR3 is CASTPADRGLYEQYF. The DNA for the CDR3 is TGTGCCAGCACCCCTGCGGACAGGGGTTTATACGAGCAGTACTTC. Based on the CDR3 plus reference TRBV28 and TRBJ2-7, the full variable domain is DVKVTQSSRYLVKRTGEKVFLECVQDMDHENMFWYRQDPGLGLRLIYFSYDVKMKEKGDIPEGYSVSREKKERFSLILESASTNQTSMYLCASTPADRGLYEQYFGPGTRLTVT.